The present T cell receptor (beta chain) was sequenced within a study of blood T cell repertoires in COVID-19 (dated by TCRdb to the early 2020s). In terms of the full investigation: Samples covering the acute and convalescent phases of COVID-19 were provided by collaborators in the United States, Italy and Spain. The prospective study material was composed of cDNA or gDNA derived from T cells, B-cell-depleted T cells, or PBMCs. The dataset comprised deeply sampled blood TCRbeta repertoires from subjects exposed to, actively infected with, or recovered from COVID-19. A freely available public database, intended as a resource for researchers studying the immune response to SARS-CoV-2, is where the repertoires were released. Samples were obtained from the ongoing ImmuneRACE study (first 160 participants) and from about 1,300 subjects provided by 6 global collaborators. Sample metadata almost always included a de-identified subject ID, COVID-19 status, age in years and sex. HLA class I and class II types, where available, came from metadata supplied by the sample provider rather than from assay-based typing.

Whole blood was collected in K2EDTA tubes by collaborating institutions according to the institutions' own protocols. Collaborator samples were shipped for TCRbeta analysis as frozen whole blood, isolated PBMCs, or DNA extracted from either sample type. The CDR3 goes from the cysteine to the phenylalanine over 19 residues. Solely the CDR3 DNA is kept, with 57 bases framed from the first base. Summary of the overall study and its limitations: The quantity of clinical and demographic metadata differed by source and by participant and was supplied without curation.

About this clone itself: The clone's antigen remains unknown. Per-base qualities were not stored, and no clone one base away is much larger.

TCRbeta CDR3 regions were amplified from genomic DNA using the immunoSEQ Assay, a bias-controlled multiplex PCR. The original methods were these. Nucleated cell counts per sample were estimated from amplification of reference gene primers within the assay. To quantify the absolute abundance of each unique TCRbeta CDR3 rearrangement, sequence reads were collapsed and filtered. For each sample, productive Simpson clonality was calculated as the square root of Simpson's diversity index over productive rearrangements. This immuneACCESS table, as held by TCRdb, lists in-frame sequences with V and J called but not all clones. Of the missing ones, under half trace to an unresolved V gene in checked studies; the others have no known cause. V and J calls and clone size follow that table, whereas D and trimming were derived from the DNA. This sample is represented by more than 120,000 clones; roughly 87% of them were singletons. About 1.5% of the sample lies in the top ten.

The source of this sequence is a human donor in a cohort sampled during active COVID-19. The source material was peripheral blood. The chain couples TRBV21-1 to TRBJ1-3; the DNA was not compared with TRBD1, the D call given in the table. TRBV21-1 is shown as a pseudogene. The DNA sequence follows: TGTGCCAGCAGCAAAGCTCTAACGGGTAACCAGGGCTCTGGAAACACCATATATTTT. It codes for CASSKALTGNQGSGNTIYF.